This TCR beta chain originates from a study of blood T cell repertoires in COVID-19. Study context: Some COVID-19 samples were acute and others convalescent; all came from the United States, Italy and Spain.

Germline V gene data show CDR1 as MNHEY and CDR2 as SVGAGI. Trimming left V 6 bases short and J 2 bases short, with 17 bases between. The CDR3 extends over 15 amino acids. Sequencing was performed with immunoSEQ multiplex PCR; in TCRdb, only in-frame clones are kept and a portion is missing. The sample contains roughly 400,000 clones, approximately 89% of which appear only once. The V and J genes are TRBV6-5 and TRBJ2-7; a possible D gene is TRBD1 (6 bases). The receptor was isolated from a woman aged 60-75 years with COVID-19, enrolled during active disease. Sequenced input: peripheral blood. The CDR3 DNA reads TGTGCCAGCAGCGACCCGTCTTGGACAGCCTACGAGCAGTACTTC. As protein: CASSDPSWTAYEQYF.